The 18 T cell receptor beta chains below were found in one sample sequenced in a study of CD8 T cells in ankylosing spondylitis. Findings and limits, study-wide: There was a TCR beta motif, made of fewer than 10 highly homologous variants, that appeared characteristic of ankylosing spondylitis blood.

TCRdb reanalysed the 5' RACE reads using MiXCR and keeps one entry per CDR3 protein. There are around 770,000 distinct CDR3 sequences in the sample; about an eighth occur only once, and approximately 0.46% lies in the top ten. Their cognate antigens are unknown. The sequencing sample was made of blood, either unsorted or a sorted T cell fraction (not recorded which). The receptors stem from a male donor with ankylosing spondylitis.

The V and J genes are TRBV5-1 and TRBJ2-7, with D perhaps matching TRBD1 or TRBD2 (5 bases each). The CDR3 runs 15 residues. Germline V gene lookup returns CDR1 SGHRS and CDR2 YFSETQ. V was shortened by 0 bases and J by 3 bases, with 13 bases between the two germline ends. The CDR3 loop reads CASSLVGAGIYEQYF. CDR3 sequence (DNA): TGCGCCAGCAGCTTGGTAGGGGCCGGGATCTACGAGCAGTACTTC.

This clonotype has a count of ten or more. This chain joins TRBV4-1 and TRBJ2-1, with D maybe TRBD1 (5 bases). The CDR3 has 14 residues. Germline lookup yields CDR1 MGHRA and CDR2 YSYEKL. Trimming shortened V by 3 bases and J by 11 bases, and 17 bases separated the two germline ends. CDR3 sequence reads: CASSQLGAQGKQFF. The CDR3, as DNA: TGCGCCAGCAGCCAGTTAGGGGCCCAGGGTAAGCAGTTCTTC.

This clonotype was picked up a small number of times. The chain employs TRBV6-2 or TRBV6-3 and TRBJ1-1; D is perhaps TRBD1 (6 bases). The V gene lost 6 bases and the J gene lost 0 bases, with 14 bases spanning the gap. CDR1 and CDR2 (germline): MNHEY, SVGEGT. The CDR3 sequence is 15 residues long. CDR3 DNA sequence: TGTGCCAGCAGAGCCAACCAGGGGATGAACACTGAAGCTTTCTTT. Translated, it gives CASRANQGMNTEAFF.

There are a few counts of this clonotype. The chain employs TRBV20-1 and TRBJ1-4, with 7 positions matching TRBD1. Germline CDR1 DFQATT, CDR2 SNEGSKA (reference sequence). J lost 8 bases, V lost 7 bases, and 10 bases had no gene match. This CDR3 comprises 13 residues. The CDR3 sequence: CSVNNRGGEKLFF. The CDR3 coding sequence is TGCAGTGTAAACAACAGGGGAGGGGAAAAACTGTTTTTT.

With regard to this clonotype: A much larger clone is a single base away; this may be a read error. The J gene is TRBJ2-7, the V gene TRBV12-3 or TRBV12-4; TRBD1 agrees at 7 bases. The CDR3 runs 13 residues. The DNA for the CDR3 is TGTGCCAGCAGTGCGACAGGGACCTACAAGCAGTACTTC. This sequence encodes CASSATGTYKQYF.

At least ten counts were recorded for this clonotype. The chain has TRBV13 and TRBJ1-2, with 10 bases lining up with TRBD1. The CDR3 length is 12 residues. V dropped 4 bases and J dropped 9; count of bases not matched to a gene: 2. CDR1 and CDR2 from the germline V gene are PRHDT and FYEKMQ (reference sequence). This chain's CDR3 is CASSSGQGRYTF. CDR3 sequence (DNA): TGTGCCAGCAGCTCGGGACAGGGGCGCTACACCTTC.

This clonotype appeared a few times. The chain couples TRBV6-2 or TRBV6-3 to TRBJ2-1; TRBD2 matches at 8 bases. V lost 6 bases, J lost 5 bases, and 12 bases stayed unmatched. Germline assignment: CDR1 MNHEY and CDR2 SVGEGT. This CDR3 is built from 16 residues. In nucleotides, the CDR3 is TGTGCCAGCAGCCAATCGGGACTAGAACTCAACAATGAGCAGTTCTTC. Its translation: CASSQSGLELNNEQFF.

This clonotype turned up a few times. The chain uses TRBV5-1 and TRBJ2-1; D may be TRBD1 or TRBD2 (5 bases each). The V gene's germline CDR1 is SGHRS and CDR2 YFSETQ. The ends were cut back, 4 bases at V and 10 bases at J, with 15 bases in the middle. The CDR3 extends over 13 amino acids. This CDR3 is CASSRTGAREQFF. The CDR3 DNA is TGCGCCAGCAGCAGGACCGGGGCCCGCGAGCAGTTCTTC.

This clonotype was seen ten or more times. Mismatch with germline at one junction end may stem from a read error. The CDR3, as DNA: TGTGCCAGCAGCCTAGCGGGACAGCTACTAAATCAGCCCCAGCATTTT. It is translated as CASSLAGQLLNQPQHF. The chain couples TRBV7-2 to TRBJ1-5; 7 nucleotides align to TRBD1. This CDR3 region has 16 residues. In germline, CDR1 is SGHTA, CDR2 FQGNSA.

DNA for the CDR3: TGCAGTGCTAGAGGGACTAGCGGGAGGCTTACCTACGAGCAGTACTTC. This codes for CSARGTSGRLTYEQYF. The chain employs TRBV20-1 and TRBJ2-7; 14 bases agree with TRBD2. The ends lost 1 base at V and 2 bases at J; junction bases unmatched: 4. This CDR3 spans 16 amino acids. The germline gives CDR1 DFQATT, CDR2 SNEGSKA (reference sequence).

This clonotype was detected many times. The V and J genes are TRBV29-1 and TRBJ2-5; weak D call: TRBD2 (5 bases). Germline V CDR1 and CDR2: SQVTM, ANQGSEA. Trimming cost V 3 bases and J 4 bases, with 18 bases left between them. The CDR3 has 15 amino acids. CDR3 sequence: CSVDYFGGLGETQYF. The CDR3 coding sequence is TGCAGCGTTGATTACTTCGGAGGTTTGGGAGAGACCCAGTACTTC.

This clonotype was seen only a few times. The CDR3 spells CASSLSSGRDNEQFF. DNA of the CDR3: TGTGCCAGCAGCCTTTCCTCCGGGAGAGATAATGAGCAGTTCTTC. The chain combines TRBV14 with TRBJ2-1; tentative D call: TRBD2 (6 bases). This CDR3 has 15 residues. Between the trimmed V and J ends, which lost 4 bases and 7 bases, there was a span of 17 bases. CDR1 and CDR2 from the germline V gene are SGHDN and FVKESK.

The chain combines TRBV7-6 with TRBJ1-2; D is undetermined. Germline lookup yields CDR1 SGHVS and CDR2 FNYEAQ. V lost 5 bases to trimming and J lost 5 bases, with 21 bases between them. CDR3 length: 16 residues. In nucleotides, the CDR3 is TGTGCCAGCAGCCCCACGGCTGGGCAAGGAGGATATGGCTACACCTTC. It is translated as CASSPTAGQGGYGYTF. Together with reference TRBV7-6 and TRBJ1-2, the CDR3 gives the full variable domain: GAGVSQSPRYKVTKRGQDVALRCDPISGHVSLYWYRQALGQGPEFLTYFNYEAQQDKSGLPNDRFSAERPEGSISTLTIQRTEQRDSAMYRCASSPTAGQGGYGYTFGSGTRLTVV.

This clonotype was observed a handful of times. The gene calls are TRBV20-1 and TRBJ1-5; D unclear. CDR1 is DFQATT and CDR2 is SNEGSKA in the germline V gene (reference sequence). The length of the CDR3 is 12 residues. Trimming removed 8 bases at V and 7 bases at J, with 15 bases between. In nucleotides, the CDR3 is TGCAGTACGACATGGGGAGGACAGCCCCAGCATTTT. Its protein is CSTTWGGQPQHF.

J is TRBJ2-5 and V is TRBV3-1; tentative D call: TRBD2 (5 bases). Germline CDR1 is LGHDT and CDR2 is YNNKEL (reference sequence). The V gene lost 1 base and the J gene lost 5 bases, with 17 bases spanning the gap. This CDR3 contains 16 residues. CDR3: CASSQGGGGIGETQYF. Written as DNA, the CDR3 is TGTGCCAGCAGCCAAGGGGGTGGAGGTATTGGGGAGACCCAGTACTTC.

This sequence joins TRBV21-1 and TRBJ2-7; the D call TRBD1 from the table was never checked on the DNA. TRBV21-1 is flagged as a pseudogene. This CDR3 has 15 residues. The CDR3 sequence is CASSKADRPTYEQYF. The CDR3 bases are TGTGCCAGCAGCAAAGCAGACAGGCCAACCTACGAGCAGTACTTC.

J is TRBJ1-5 and V is TRBV10-3, with D possibly matching TRBD1 (6 bases). The length of the CDR3 is 13 residues. Trimming removed 8 bases from V and 0 bases from J, with 8 bases in between. The germline gives CDR1 ENHRY, CDR2 SYGVKD. CDR3 region: CAIQGNSNQPQHF. The CDR3 DNA follows: TGTGCCATCCAGGGGAATAGCAATCAGCCCCAGCATTTT.

The genes are TRBV20-1 and TRBJ2-7; a weak D match, TRBD1 (6 bases). V was clipped by 2 bases and J by 3 bases, with 11 bases between them. The CDR3 totals 13 residues. Germline CDR1 reads DFQATT; CDR2 reads SNEGSKA (reference sequence). The CDR3 DNA is TGCAGTGCTAGAAAGGACAGACACTACGAGCAGTACTTC. Translating it yields CSARKDRHYEQYF.